These 12 T cell receptor beta chains were sequenced from one sample in a study of tumor and adjacent non-tumor tissue in lung cancer. RNA was extracted from bulk tissue without any cell sorting. The normal lung tissue was taken more than 3 cm from the tumor edge. Three rounds of nested PCR, following a modified ARM-PCR protocol, produced the TCRbeta library. Via MiXCR, TCRdb re-called the multiplex PCR reads, giving one row per CDR3 protein. This table has some 66,000 distinct CDR3 sequences, 61% appearing once. The sequenced material came from distant non-tumor lung tissue. The source is a man aged 70-80 years with non-small cell lung cancer.

Of note for this clonotype: A much larger clone is a single base away; this may be a read error. The rearrangement uses TRBV29-1 and TRBJ2-7; 8 nucleotides match TRBD1. This CDR3 is built from 12 residues. CDR1 and CDR2 (germline): SQVTM, ANQGSEA. The CDR3 DNA follows: TGCAGCGTTAGACAGGGGCCCAACGAGCAGAACTTC. Its translation: CSVRQGPNEQNF.

Points on this clonotype: This sequence may be a read error, since a much larger clone differs from it by one base. The rearrangement joins TRBV5-4 to TRBJ2-1, with D perhaps matching TRBD2 (6 bases). The CDR3 runs 16 residues. Germline V gives CDR1 SGHNT, CDR2 YYREEE (reference sequence). V lost 6 bases and J lost 1, with 17 bases in between. CDR3 DNA sequence: TGTGCCAGCAACCGGGGTGGCGGGGAGTCCTACAATGAGCAGTTCTTC. It codes for CASNRGGGESYNEQFF.

Remarks on this clonotype: The junction departs from the called germline gene at one end, perhaps through a read error. This rearrangement joins TRBV29-1 to TRBJ1-2; D is undetermined. The germline V gene encodes CDR1 SQVTM and CDR2 ANQGSEA. This CDR3 spans 14 amino acids. CDR3 sequence: CSVESCDLLYGYTF. In DNA, the CDR3 is TGCAGCGTTGAATCCTGCGATCTTCTCTATGGTTACACCTTC.

At least ten counts were recorded for this clonotype. Its ends do not fully match the called genes, so a read error is possible. The rearrangement links TRBV5-6 to TRBJ2-1; 10 bases match TRBD1. The CDR3 is 11 residues long. Germline CDR1 is SGHDT and CDR2 is YYEEEE. DNA of the CDR3: TGTGCCAGCAGCACGACAGGGGGCGTTTACTTC. As protein: CASSTTGGVYF.

Details on this clonotype: It may be a read error: a sequence one base away is much more abundant. This chain links TRBV12-3 or TRBV12-4 with TRBJ1-5; D remains unclear. This CDR3 spans 12 amino acids. The CDR3 loop reads CVSSPSVWPQHF. CDR3 sequence (DNA): TGTGTCAGCAGTCCATCAGTATGGCCCCAGCATTTT.

Comment on this clonotype: An end of the junction differs from the germline gene, which may be a read error. The rearrangement links TRBV29-1 to TRBJ2-1; 7 nucleotides align to TRBD1. CDR1 and CDR2 from the germline V gene are SQVTM and ANQGSEA. The CDR3 spans 14 residues. CDR3 loop: CSVETRTGRNERFF. DNA for the CDR3: TGCAGCGTTGAAACGAGGACAGGACGAAATGAGCGGTTCTTC.

As regards this clonotype: A read error is likely, as this CDR3 ends without the conserved phenylalanine or tryptophan. It is unclear where the CDR3 begins or ends on the DNA, so no DNA is shown, and the CDR3 is as TCRdb lists it. The chain employs TRBV7-8 and TRBJ2-3; the DNA was not compared with TRBD2, the D call given in the table. Counting both end residues, the CDR3 totals 17 amino acids. Germline-derived CDR1 and CDR2 are SGHVS and FQNEAQ. CDR3 in amino acids: CASSLGLAGDVGGPQYL.

The chain couples TRBV6-5 to TRBJ2-3; TRBD1 is a possible D gene (6 bases). The CDR3 is 14 residues long. Looked up from germline, CDR1 is MNHEY and CDR2 is SVGAGI. V shed 10 bases and J shed 3 bases, with 17 bases lying between them. CDR3 sequence reads: CATRIGGRTDTQYF. Written as DNA, the CDR3 is TGTGCCACCAGGATAGGGGGTAGGACAGATACGCAGTATTTT.

This clonotype has a single count. V and J are TRBV11-2 and TRBJ2-7; D might be TRBD1 (6 bases). Trimming shortened V by 2 bases and J by 0 bases, and 17 bases separated the two germline ends. CDR3 length: 17 residues. Germline CDR1 and CDR2: SGHAT and FQNNGV. The CDR3 region has the DNA TGTGCCAGCAGCTTATTACAGGGTATCCTGAGCTCCTACGAGCAGTACTTC. Its protein is CASSLLQGILSSYEQYF.

This clonotype was detected many times. This chain joins TRBV7-8 and TRBJ2-6; D gene ambiguous. The V gene lost 3 bases and the J gene lost 0 bases, with 9 bases spanning the gap. CDR3 length equals 16 residues. Per the germline V gene, CDR1 is SGHVS and CDR2 is FQNEAQ. The CDR3 DNA follows: TGTGCCAGCAGCTTGTACGGTGGCTCTGGGGCCAACGTCCTGACTTTC. It specifies CASSLYGGSGANVLTF.

This clonotype was recorded many times. The chain is built from TRBV6-1 and TRBJ1-1, with D unclear. This CDR3 is built from 14 residues. V lost 3 bases to trimming and J lost 8 bases, with 16 bases between them. Germline V gives CDR1 MNHNS, CDR2 SASEGT. The CDR3 loop is CASSDRTDPGEAFF. DNA for the CDR3: TGTGCCAGCAGTGACCGGACGGACCCGGGGGAAGCTTTCTTT.

Details on this clonotype: A read error may be the cause here, since a much bigger clone is one base away. The genes are TRBV6-5 and TRBJ1-5; D is unresolved. This CDR3 has 13 residues. CDR1 is MNHEY, CDR2 SVGAGI, per germline. Deletions cut 4 bases from V and 4 bases from J, with 8 bases between. The CDR3 sequence is CASSSASNQPQHF. The CDR3 nucleotides read TGTGCCAGCAGTTCAGCATCTAATCAGCCCCAGCATTTT.